A single sample is the source of the 10 T cell receptor beta chains below, sequenced in a study of CXCR3-negative and CXCR3-positive naive CD8 T cells. 5' RACE with UMI labels generated the TRB cDNA libraries. TCRdb processed the 5' RACE reads again and assigns one entry to each CDR3 protein, with no DNA. The sample totals thousands of distinct CDR3 sequences; its top ten clones hold 1.5% to 2%. The sequencing sample was made of naive CXCR3- CD8+ T cells from blood. Specified subset: CD45RO-CCR7+CD27+CD95- naive CD8+ T cells lacking CXCR3 (TNR3-). These receptors were collected from a human donor in good health. Some clones in this sample may be carry-over from other donors' samples.

Measured by frequency, this clonotype is medium-sized. V usage is TRBV23-1 and J usage is TRBJ2-7; TCRdb lists TRBD1, though no DNA is available to test this call. TRBV23-1 is flagged as an ORF with uncertain function. CDR3 size: 14 residues. CDR3 residues: CASPQTGRVYEQYF.

This sequence joins TRBV4-3 and TRBJ2-6; no DNA is available, so the TRBD1 call from TCRdb remains unchecked. From germline, CDR1 is LGHNA and CDR2 YSLEER. The CDR3 is 15 amino acids. The CDR3 loop reads CASSPEGGGANVLTF.

The rearrangement joins TRBV29-1 to TRBJ1-1; the D call of TRBD1 rests on TCRdb alone, since no DNA is present to check it. This CDR3 contains 15 residues. Germline V CDR1 and CDR2: SQVTM, ANQGSEA. The CDR3 protein is CSTYLMDKMNTEAFF.

The V call is TRBV5-1, the J call TRBJ2-7. CDR3 length: 14 residues. Per the germline V gene, CDR1 is SGHRS and CDR2 is YFSETQ. CDR3 in amino acids: CASSFGGLSYEQYF.

The chain carries TRBV28 and TRBJ1-1. The CDR3 runs 15 residues. The germline gives CDR1 MDHEN, CDR2 SYDVKM. The CDR3: CASSLGVASNTEAFF.

The chain is built from TRBV4-3 and TRBJ2-2; no DNA is available, so the TRBD1 call from TCRdb remains unchecked. CDR3 length: 15 amino acids. Germline V gene lookup returns CDR1 LGHNA and CDR2 YSLEER. CDR3 in amino acids: CASSQEGRSPGELFF.

V is TRBV6-2 or TRBV6-3 and J is TRBJ1-1; TCRdb indicates TRBD1, and absent DNA this call remains unverified. The CDR3 is made up of 15 amino acids. CDR1 and CDR2 (germline): MNHEY, SVGEGT. CDR3 residues: CASSSRDNLNTEAFF.

This clonotype ranks as medium-sized in terms of frequency. The chain links TRBV5-1 to TRBJ2-1; the D call from TCRdb, TRBD1, cannot be confirmed without DNA. CDR3 length equals 16 residues. Germline assignment: CDR1 SGHRS and CDR2 YFSETQ. The CDR3 here is CASSLRDSLSYNEQFF.

V is TRBV12-5 and J is TRBJ1-1; TCRdb outputs TRBD1, but without DNA this stays unchecked. The CDR3 consists of 19 residues. The germline V gene encodes CDR1 LGHNT and CDR2 FRNRAP. The CDR3 region is CASGLIFEGAQMEGTEAFF.

The CDR3: CSASDEGDREVYDYGYTF. J is TRBJ1-2 and V is TRBV20-1; TCRdb's D gene call, TRBD1, goes unchecked for lack of DNA. The germline V gene encodes CDR1 DFQATT and CDR2 SNEGSKA (reference sequence). The CDR3 covers 18 residues.